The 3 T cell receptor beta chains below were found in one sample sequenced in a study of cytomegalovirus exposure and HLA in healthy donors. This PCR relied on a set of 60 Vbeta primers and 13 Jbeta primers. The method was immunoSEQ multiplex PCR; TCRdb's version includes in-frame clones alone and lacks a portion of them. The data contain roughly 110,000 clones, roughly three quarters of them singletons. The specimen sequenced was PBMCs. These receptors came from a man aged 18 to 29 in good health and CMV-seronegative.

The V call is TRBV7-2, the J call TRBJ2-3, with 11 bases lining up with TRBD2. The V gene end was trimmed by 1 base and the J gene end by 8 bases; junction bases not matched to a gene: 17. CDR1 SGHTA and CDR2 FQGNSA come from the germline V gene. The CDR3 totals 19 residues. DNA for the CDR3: TGTGCCAGCAGCTTAGTCCACCCCCGACTAGCGGGGCCCTCCGGTACGCAGTATTTT. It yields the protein CASSLVHPRLAGPSGTQYF.

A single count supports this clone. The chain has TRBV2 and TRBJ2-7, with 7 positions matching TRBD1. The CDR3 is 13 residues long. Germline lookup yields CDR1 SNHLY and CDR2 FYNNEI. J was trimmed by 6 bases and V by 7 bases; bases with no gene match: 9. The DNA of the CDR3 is TGTGCCAGCACCGCAGACAGGGCAATCGAGCAGTACTTC. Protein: CASTADRAIEQYF.

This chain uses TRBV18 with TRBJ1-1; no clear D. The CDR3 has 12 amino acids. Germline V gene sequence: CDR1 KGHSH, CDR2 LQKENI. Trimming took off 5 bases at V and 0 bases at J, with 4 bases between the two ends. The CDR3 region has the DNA TGTGCCAGCTCAACAGTGAACACTGAAGCTTTCTTT. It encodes CASSTVNTEAFF. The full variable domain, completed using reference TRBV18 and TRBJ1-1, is NAGVMQNPRHLVRRRGQEARLRCSPMKGHSHVYWYRQLPEEGLKFMVYLQKENIIDESGMPKERFSAEFPKEGPSILRIQQVVRGDSAAYFCASSTVNTEAFFGQGTRLTVV.